This passage covers 9 T cell receptor beta chains from one sample sequenced in a study of blood T cell repertoires in COVID-19. The table came from immunoSEQ multiplex PCR; TCRdb's copy has only in-frame clones and leaves some out. The sample has around 250,000 clones; roughly 85% are singletons. The sample comprised PBMCs or T cells enriched from blood (not recorded which). These receptor sequences come from a woman between 45 and 65 years old with acute COVID-19.

The chain carries TRBV7-2 and TRBJ1-2, with TRBD1 as a possible D gene (6 bases). The germline V and J ends were trimmed by 1 base and 4 bases, with 13 bases remaining between them. Per germline, CDR1 SGHTA and CDR2 FQGNSA. The length of the CDR3 is 15 residues. The chain's CDR3 is CASSLDSRTAYGYTF. The CDR3 bases are TGTGCCAGCAGCTTAGATTCGCGGACAGCCTATGGCTACACCTTC.

This sequence joins TRBV10-3 and TRBJ2-5, with 11 bases fitting TRBD2. The CDR3 is made up of 15 amino acids. Germline-derived CDR1 and CDR2 are ENHRY and SYGVKD. V was pared by 3 bases and J by 1 base, with 1 base of the junction left unmatched. The CDR3 nucleotides are TGTGCCATCAGTGAAACTAGCGGGGGCCAAGAGACCCAGTACTTC. It is translated as CAISETSGGQETQYF.

This chain connects TRBV19 to TRBJ2-5; 10 nucleotides agree with TRBD1. The CDR3 contains 16 residues. The J segment lost 3 bases and the V segment lost 5 bases, leaving 9 bases of the junction unmatched. The germline CDR1 and CDR2 sequences are LNHDA and SQIVND (reference sequence). The CDR3 loop is CASSLRTGGMEETQYF. CDR3 in DNA: TGTGCCAGTAGTCTCCGGACAGGGGGAATGGAAGAGACCCAGTACTTC.

DNA for the CDR3: TGTGCCAGCAGTAGAGGGTGGAATTCTAACTATGGCTACACCTTC. Amino acids: CASSRGWNSNYGYTF. V is TRBV7-2 and J is TRBJ1-2; no clear D. Trimming shortened V by 6 bases and J by 0 bases, and 14 bases separated the two germline ends. The length of the CDR3 is 15 residues. Germline CDR1 reads SGHTA; CDR2 reads FQGNSA.

The table lists this clone with a count of one. The J gene is TRBJ1-6, the V gene TRBV18; tentative D call: TRBD1 (5 bases). From germline, CDR1 is KGHSH and CDR2 LQKENI. V gave up 3 bases and J gave up 8 bases, with 11 bases separating them. This CDR3 has 14 amino acids. The CDR3 nucleotides are TGTGCCAGCTCACCCGAGGCGGGGCATTCACCCCTCCACTTT. It codes for CASSPEAGHSPLHF.

The chain uses TRBV5-1 and TRBJ2-7; 7 bases map to TRBD1. CDR3 length: 14 amino acids. V lost 4 bases, J lost 7 bases, and 11 bases stayed unmatched. Germline V gene data show CDR1 as SGHRS and CDR2 as YFSETQ. This CDR3 is CASSTTGAALEQYF. CDR3 sequence (DNA): TGCGCCAGCAGCACCACAGGGGCGGCTCTAGAGCAGTACTTC.

V gene TRBV24-1 combines with J gene TRBJ2-1; D is perhaps TRBD2 (7 bases). Trimming took 3 bases from V and 2 from J, leaving 16 bases between them. The CDR3 is 17 residues long. Germline values: CDR1 KGHDR, CDR2 SFDVKD. CDR3 sequence: CATSDGGRGGAYNEQFF. Here the CDR3 DNA reads TGTGCCACCAGTGATGGGGGGCGGGGAGGGGCCTACAATGAGCAGTTCTTC.

The CDR3 spells CASTQLRYTEAFF. DNA for the CDR3: TGTGCCAGCACCCAACTTCGCTACACTGAAGCTTTCTTT. The chain couples TRBV12-3 or TRBV12-4 to TRBJ1-1; D remains ambiguous. This CDR3 has 13 amino acids. Between the trimmed V and J ends, which lost 7 bases and 3 bases, there was a span of 12 bases.

In the case of this clone: The sample has other DNA sequences that encode this CDR3 too. This chain connects TRBV5-1 to TRBJ2-3; TRBD1 is a possible D gene (5 bases). The germline CDR1 and CDR2 sequences are SGHRS and YFSETQ. Trimming took 0 bases from V and 3 from J, leaving 5 bases between them. The CDR3 is 13 amino acids. In DNA form, the CDR3 reads TGCGCCAGCAGCTTGGCAGGGACAGATACGCAGTATTTT. Its translation is CASSLAGTDTQYF.